Listed below are T cell receptor beta chains from one sample, sequenced in a study of blood T cell repertoires in COVID-19. Assay: immunoSEQ multiplex PCR; the TCRdb copy retains only in-frame clones and omits some. The sample contains 210,000 or so clones, around 85% of which appear only once. Sequencing input: PBMCs or T cells enriched from blood (not recorded which). These receptors all come from a woman aged 45 to 65 in a cohort exposed to, infected with or recovered from COVID-19 (not recorded which). Each CDR3 is given with its conserved first and last residue. Each record gives: D gene, V gene, CDR3 protein. A D gene is named only where the DNA matches it firmly.

D gene: -; V gene: TRBV11-3; CDR3 protein: CASSLDQGISGELFF
D gene: -; V gene: TRBV21-1; CDR3 protein: CASSKSLAGGVYEQYF
D gene: -; V gene: TRBV5-1; CDR3 protein: CASSLAYSNEQFF
D gene: TRBD2; V gene: TRBV6-2/TRBV6-3; CDR3 protein: CASSYLFTSGFAGELFF
D gene: -; V gene: TRBV6-5; CDR3 protein: CASSPRTVSSYGYTF
D gene: -; V gene: TRBV10-3; CDR3 protein: CAISASVAYEQYF
D gene: -; V gene: TRBV6-2/TRBV6-3; CDR3 protein: CASSPLSGSSYNEQFF
D gene: TRBD2; V gene: TRBV5-5; CDR3 protein: CASSRNSGGAGLEQFF
D gene: -; V gene: TRBV29-1; CDR3 protein: CSVEASRARSYNEQFF
D gene: TRBD2; V gene: TRBV7-6; CDR3 protein: CASSLGGRLADSYNEQFF
D gene: TRBD1; V gene: TRBV19; CDR3 protein: CASSVTGAMSEKLFF
D gene: -; V gene: TRBV6-5; CDR3 protein: CASSTGTRGAAFF
D gene: -; V gene: TRBV7-9; CDR3 protein: CASSPSTDTQYF
D gene: -; V gene: TRBV7-8; CDR3 protein: CASSPPQGYNEQFF
D gene: TRBD1; V gene: TRBV4-3; CDR3 protein: CASSQQGAGDGYTF
D gene: -; V gene: TRBV6-2/TRBV6-3; CDR3 protein: CASSHSREQYF
D gene: -; V gene: TRBV9; CDR3 protein: CASSVIGPAEQETQYF
D gene: -; V gene: TRBV2; CDR3 protein: CASRVTQGTTGELFF